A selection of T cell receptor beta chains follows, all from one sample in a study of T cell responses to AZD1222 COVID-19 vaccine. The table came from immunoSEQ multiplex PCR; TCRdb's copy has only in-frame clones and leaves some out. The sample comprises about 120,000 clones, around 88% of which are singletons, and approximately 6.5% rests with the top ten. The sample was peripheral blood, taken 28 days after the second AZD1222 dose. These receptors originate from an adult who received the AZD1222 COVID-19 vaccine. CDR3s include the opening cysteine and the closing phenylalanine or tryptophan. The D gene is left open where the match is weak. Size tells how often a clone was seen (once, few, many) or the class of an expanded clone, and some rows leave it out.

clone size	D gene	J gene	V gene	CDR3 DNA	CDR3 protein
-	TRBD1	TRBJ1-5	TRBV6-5	TGTGCCAGCAGGGGACAGGGAAACAATCAGCCCCAGCATTTT	CASRGQGNNQPQHF
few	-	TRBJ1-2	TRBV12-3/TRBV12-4	TGTGCCAGCTCCCTCGACATGGTGGGCTACACCTTC	CASSLDMVGYTF
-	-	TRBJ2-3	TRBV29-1	TGCAGCGGAAAGGGTGATACGCAGTATTTT	CSGKGDTQYF
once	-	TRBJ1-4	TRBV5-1	TGCGCCAGCAGCCCCGACTCCGCAACTAATGAAAAACTGTTTTTT	CASSPDSATNEKLFF
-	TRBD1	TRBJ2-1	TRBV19	TGTGCCAGTAGTACACAGGGGTATGAGCAGTTCTTC	CASSTQGYEQFF
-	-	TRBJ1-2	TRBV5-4	TGTGCCAGCAGTCAAGACCGAGCAGGCGGCTACACCTTC	CASSQDRAGGYTF
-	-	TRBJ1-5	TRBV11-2	TGTGCCAGCAGCTTAGAGGGGCGCGATCAGCCCCAGCATTTT	CASSLEGRDQPQHF
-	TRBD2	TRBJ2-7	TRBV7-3	TGTGCCTGTGGCGGGGGGCCCTGGTACGAGCAGTACTTC	CACGGGPWYEQYF
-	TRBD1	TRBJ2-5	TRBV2	TGTGCCAGCAGACTGCAGGGGGCGCAAGAGACCCAGTACTTC	CASRLQGAQETQYF
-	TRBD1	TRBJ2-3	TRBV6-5	TGTGCCAGCCGGGACAGGGTTACAGATACGCAGTATTTT	CASRDRVTDTQYF
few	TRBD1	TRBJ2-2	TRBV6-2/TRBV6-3	TGTGCCAGCAGTTACCAACGGGACAGTTTCACCGGGGAGCTGTTTTTT	CASSYQRDSFTGELFF
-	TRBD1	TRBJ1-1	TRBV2	TGTGCCAGCATGGACAGGGGGCGTACTGAAGCTTTCTTT	CASMDRGRTEAFF
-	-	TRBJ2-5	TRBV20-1	TGCAGTGCTAGTAACAGAGAGACCCAGTACTTC	CSASNRETQYF
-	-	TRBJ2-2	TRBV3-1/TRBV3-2	TGTGCCAGCAGCCAAGTGGAGGCGGTAGGGGAGCTGTTTTTT	CASSQVEAVGELFF
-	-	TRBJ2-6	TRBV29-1	TGCAGCGTTCTTTTCGAGGGCTCCCTGACTTTC	CSVLFEGSLTF
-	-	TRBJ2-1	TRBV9	TGTGCCAGCAGCCCCGGGGACTGGAATGAGCAGTTCTTC	CASSPGDWNEQFF
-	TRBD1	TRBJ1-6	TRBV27	TGTGCCAGCAGTTTAGTTCAGGGGGCCAATTCACCCCTCCACTTT	CASSLVQGANSPLHF
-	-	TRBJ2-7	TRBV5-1	TGCGCCAGCAGCCTAGGGATCGGCGAGCAGTACTTC	CASSLGIGEQYF
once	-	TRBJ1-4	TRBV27	TGTGCCAGCTCCCTCCGTGCCGAGACAGCCGAACGGGGGCTTAAACTGTTTTTT	CASSLRAETAERGLKLFF
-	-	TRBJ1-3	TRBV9	TGTGCCAGCAGCGTAGAGGCTTCCCCTGGAAACACCATATATTTT	CASSVEASPGNTIYF
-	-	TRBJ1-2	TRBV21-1	TGTGCCAGCTGCGACAGGGGGCATAATGGCTACACCTTC	CASCDRGHNGYTF
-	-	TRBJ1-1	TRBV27	TGTGCCAGCAGTCAACAAGAGAACACTGAAGCTTTCTTT	CASSQQENTEAFF